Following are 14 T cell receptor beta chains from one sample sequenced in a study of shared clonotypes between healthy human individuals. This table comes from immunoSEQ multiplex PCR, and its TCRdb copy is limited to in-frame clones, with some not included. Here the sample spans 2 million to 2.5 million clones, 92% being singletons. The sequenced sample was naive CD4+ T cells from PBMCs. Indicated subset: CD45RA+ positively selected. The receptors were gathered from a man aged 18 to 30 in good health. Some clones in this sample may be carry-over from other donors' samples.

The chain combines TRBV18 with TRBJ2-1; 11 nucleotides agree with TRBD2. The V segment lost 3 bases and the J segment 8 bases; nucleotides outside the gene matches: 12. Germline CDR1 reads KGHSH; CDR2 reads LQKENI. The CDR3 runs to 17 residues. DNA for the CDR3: TGTGCCAGCTCACCCCAGGCGGCCGTTAGCGGGAGGGATGAGCAGTTCTTC. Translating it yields CASSPQAAVSGRDEQFF.

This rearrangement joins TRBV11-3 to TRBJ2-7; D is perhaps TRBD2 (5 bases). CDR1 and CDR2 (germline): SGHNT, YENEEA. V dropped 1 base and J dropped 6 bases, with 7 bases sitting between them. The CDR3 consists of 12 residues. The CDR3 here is CASSLGEGEQYF. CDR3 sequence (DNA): TGTGCCAGCAGCTTAGGAGAGGGCGAGCAGTACTTC.

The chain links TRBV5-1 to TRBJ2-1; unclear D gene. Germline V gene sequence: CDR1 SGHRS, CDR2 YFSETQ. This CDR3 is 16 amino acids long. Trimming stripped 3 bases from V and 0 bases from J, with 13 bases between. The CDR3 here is CASSYLLQASYNEQFF. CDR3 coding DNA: TGCGCCAGCAGCTACCTCTTACAAGCCTCCTACAATGAGCAGTTCTTC.

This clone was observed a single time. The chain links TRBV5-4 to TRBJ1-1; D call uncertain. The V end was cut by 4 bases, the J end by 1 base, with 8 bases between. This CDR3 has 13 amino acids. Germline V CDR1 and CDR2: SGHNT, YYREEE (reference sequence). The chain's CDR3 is CASSDDWNTEAFF. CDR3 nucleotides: TGTGCCAGCAGCGACGACTGGAACACTGAAGCTTTCTTT.

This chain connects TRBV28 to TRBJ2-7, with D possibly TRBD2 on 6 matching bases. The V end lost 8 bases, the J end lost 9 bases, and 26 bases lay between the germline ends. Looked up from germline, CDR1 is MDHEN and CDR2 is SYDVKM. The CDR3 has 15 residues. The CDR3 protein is CASRGAKTSIGRQYF. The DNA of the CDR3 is TGTGCCAGCCGAGGGGCGAAGACTAGTATTGGACGGCAGTACTTC.

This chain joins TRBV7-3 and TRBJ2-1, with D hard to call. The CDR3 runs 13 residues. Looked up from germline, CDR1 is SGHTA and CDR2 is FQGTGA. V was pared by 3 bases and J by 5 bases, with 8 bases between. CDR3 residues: CASSFELNNEQFF. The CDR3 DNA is TGTGCCAGCAGCTTCGAGCTGAACAATGAGCAGTTCTTC. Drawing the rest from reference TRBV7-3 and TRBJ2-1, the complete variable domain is GAGVSQTPSNKVTEKGKYVELRCDPISGHTALYWYRQSLGQGPEFLIYFQGTGAADDSGLPNDRFFAVRPEGSVSTLKIQRTERGDSAVYLCASSFELNNEQFFGPGTRLTVL.

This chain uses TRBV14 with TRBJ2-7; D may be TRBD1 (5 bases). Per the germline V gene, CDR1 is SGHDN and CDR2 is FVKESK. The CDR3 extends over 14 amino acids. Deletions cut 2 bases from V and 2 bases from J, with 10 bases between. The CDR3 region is CASSQLRGPYEQYF. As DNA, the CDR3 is TGTGCCAGCAGCCAACTAAGGGGTCCCTACGAGCAGTACTTC. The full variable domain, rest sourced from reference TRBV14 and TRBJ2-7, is EAGVTQFPSHSVIEKGQTVTLRCDPISGHDNLYWYRRVMGKEIKFLLHFVKESKQDESGMPNNRFLAERTGGTYSTLKVQPAELEDSGVYFCASSQLRGPYEQYFGPGTRLTVT.

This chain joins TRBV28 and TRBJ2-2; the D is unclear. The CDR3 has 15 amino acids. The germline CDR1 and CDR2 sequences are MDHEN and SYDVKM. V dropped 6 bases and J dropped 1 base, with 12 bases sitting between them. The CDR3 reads CASSPFWRNTGELFF. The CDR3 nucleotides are TGTGCCAGCAGCCCCTTCTGGAGGAACACCGGGGAGCTGTTTTTT.

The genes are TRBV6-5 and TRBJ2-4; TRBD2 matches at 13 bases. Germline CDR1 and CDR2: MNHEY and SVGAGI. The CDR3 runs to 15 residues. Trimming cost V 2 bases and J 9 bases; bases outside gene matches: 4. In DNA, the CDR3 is TGTGCCAGCAGTTACACTAGCGGGAGGGCAGGCATTCAGTACTTC. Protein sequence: CASSYTSGRAGIQYF.

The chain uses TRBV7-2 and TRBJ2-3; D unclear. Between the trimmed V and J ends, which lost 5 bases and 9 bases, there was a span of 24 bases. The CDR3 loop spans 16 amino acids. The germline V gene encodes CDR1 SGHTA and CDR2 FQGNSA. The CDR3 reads CASSLGVNLGPGTQYF. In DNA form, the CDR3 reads TGTGCCAGCAGCCTTGGCGTGAATCTCGGTCCCGGGACGCAGTATTTT.

CDR3 sequence reads: CASTSGQISGANVLTF. In DNA, the CDR3 is TGTGCCAGCACCTCGGGACAGATATCTGGGGCCAACGTCCTGACTTTC. The V gene is TRBV28, the J gene TRBJ2-6; 7 positions match TRBD1. This CDR3 spans 16 amino acids. V lost 7 bases, J lost 1 base, and 7 bases stayed unmatched. In germline, CDR1 is MDHEN, CDR2 SYDVKM. Full variable domain (rest looked up from reference TRBV28 and TRBJ2-6): DVKVTQSSRYLVKRTGEKVFLECVQDMDHENMFWYRQDPGLGLRLIYFSYDVKMKEKGDIPEGYSVSREKKERFSLILESASTNQTSMYLCASTSGQISGANVLTFGAGSRLTVL.

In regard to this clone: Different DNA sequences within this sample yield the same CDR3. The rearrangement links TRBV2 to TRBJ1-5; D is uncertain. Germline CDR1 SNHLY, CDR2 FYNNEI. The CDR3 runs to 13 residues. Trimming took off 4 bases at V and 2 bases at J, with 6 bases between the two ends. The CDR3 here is CASSGLGNQPQHF. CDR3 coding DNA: TGTGCCAGCAGTGGCCTCGGCAATCAGCCCCAGCATTTT.

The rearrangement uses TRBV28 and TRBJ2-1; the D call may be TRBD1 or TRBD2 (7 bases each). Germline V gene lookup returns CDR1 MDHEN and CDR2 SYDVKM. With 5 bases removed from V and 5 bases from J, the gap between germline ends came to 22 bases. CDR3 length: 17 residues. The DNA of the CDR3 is TGTGCCAGCAGTCGGGACAGACTACTAGCGACCCACAATGAGCAGTTCTTC. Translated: CASSRDRLLATHNEQFF.

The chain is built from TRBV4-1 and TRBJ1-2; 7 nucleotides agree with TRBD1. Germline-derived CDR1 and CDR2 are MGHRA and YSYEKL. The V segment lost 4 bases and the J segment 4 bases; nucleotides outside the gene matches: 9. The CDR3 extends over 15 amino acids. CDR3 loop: CASSRLGDRFYGYTF. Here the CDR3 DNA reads TGCGCCAGCAGCCGCCTGGGGGACAGATTCTATGGCTACACCTTC.